This paragraph covers one TCR beta chain sequence. This receptor's antigen is unknown. No much larger clone exists at a distance of one base, and base qualities are not known. What this sample's time point label stands for: cycle 4 day 1 (C4D1), after less than 7 weeks of nivolumab. Relapse after autologous stem cell transplantation had occurred in all trial patients, and cohorts A, B and C were distinguished by prior brentuximab vedotin exposure. The trial cohort comprised some 60 patients with relapsed/refractory classical Hodgkin lymphoma whose best overall responses were complete response, partial response or progressive disease. In the multi-cohort phase II CheckMate 205 trial, trial patients received single-agent nivolumab. Best overall response was determined by an independent review committee according to the 2007 International Working Group response criteria. Trial PBMCs were obtained immediately prior to nivolumab initiation (C1D1) and on therapy at cycle 2 day 1 and cycle 4 day 1. After peripheral blood was drawn into 8 mL Vacutainer Cell Preparation Tubes, PBMCs were isolated by centrifugation and then cryopreserved.

This sample is part of a study of PD-1 blockade in classical Hodgkin lymphoma (dated by TCRdb to the early 2020s). About the investigation overall: Nivolumab dosing was 3 mg/kg intravenously every 2 weeks, continuing until either disease progression or unacceptable toxicity. The study used TCR beta sequencing and CyTOF to define a peripheral blood immune signature of response to PD-1 blockade in classical Hodgkin lymphoma.

The Qiagen DNeasy kit was used to extract genomic DNA both from unsorted PBMCs and from the negatively selected CD4+ and CD8+ fractions. Amplification of TCR beta CDR3 regions was done by immunoSEQ multiplex PCR with primers that anneal to V and J segments. Amplification bias was minimized using a synthetic immune receptor repertoire, and residual bias was removed computationally after sequencing. Regarding the original processing steps: Repertoire diversity was quantified as the Shannon entropy index using custom Python scripts. Unsorted, CD4+ and CD8+ repertoires were analyzed separately, except in combined analyses where CD4+ and CD8+ sequences were merged in silico. A clone was considered expanded if an increase in frequency of at least 2-fold after treatment relative to C1D1 was found, and a pseudocount of 0.5 was applied to clones undetected at baseline. Clones with 0 or 1 copy at C1D1 were classified as singleton clones, and clones with 2 or more copies were classified as non-singleton clones. Clones expanded in unsorted samples were annotated as CD4+, CD8+ or unknown by matching protein sequences in sorted samples from the same patient. Wilcoxon tests on paired samples were used to test changes in diversity from C1D1 to C4D1. Entries here come from immuneACCESS through TCRdb and include only in-frame sequences with V and J called. Some clones fail to appear in such tables; in the studies checked, an unresolved V gene covers under half of the shortfall, and the cause of the remainder is unknown. V and J calls and clone size come straight from that table; D and trimming were deduced from the DNA. This sample is represented by more than 90,000 clones; roughly 78% of them were singletons. The ten biggest clones cover around 8.9% of the sample.

Taken from the germline V gene, the CDR1 and CDR2 loops are SGHTA and FQGTGA. Between the V and J ends, shortened by 5 bases and 2 bases respectively, the junction contains 17 bases. There are 16 amino acids in the CDR3, from cysteine to phenylalanine inclusive. Here the CDR3 DNA is all that survives: 48 bases in frame from base 1. Results and caveats for the whole study, not just this receptor: Lower diversity was seen in patients whose nivolumab began less than 1 year after ASCT, and these patients were left out of later analyses so that immune reconstitution would not confound the results. The study was limited to a single clinical trial cohort, and causes of repertoire differences, possibly disease activity or prior therapy, remained undefined. Trial patients achieving complete response had baseline diversity similar to newly diagnosed patients, whereas partial responders and progressors had significantly lower diversity. A significant rise by C4D1 was seen in CD4+ but not CD8+ TCR diversity (p=0.0027 vs p=0.16), with the rise being most apparent in complete responders (p=0.02). Baseline TCR diversity was reported to be lower in newly diagnosed patients than in healthy donors, and even lower in relapsed/refractory patients.

The rearrangement joined TRBV7-3 to TRBJ2-3; the D gene is possibly TRBD1 or TRBD2, with 5 bases matching each. Sequenced material: peripheral blood mononuclear cells (PBMCs), taken before the fourth cycle of nivolumab. This receptor was taken from a human donor with classical Hodgkin lymphoma. The nucleotide sequence is given as TGTGCCAGCAGCCCTATAACGGGACGGGCCACAGATACGCAGTATTTT. Translated, this gives CASSPITGRATDTQYF.